The 21 T cell receptor beta chains below come from one sample, sequenced in a study of cytomegalovirus exposure and HLA in healthy donors. The PCR used 60 Vbeta and 13 Jbeta primers. The table came from immunoSEQ multiplex PCR; TCRdb's copy has only in-frame clones and leaves some out. The sample carries 120,000 to 150,000 clones, roughly four fifths recorded once. Sequenced sample: PBMCs. The receptors were sampled from a man in his forties in good health and CMV-seropositive.

The gene calls are TRBV6-4 and TRBJ2-5; 9 positions agree with TRBD1. The CDR3 has 15 residues. After removal of 3 bases from V and 5 bases from J, the junction contained 7 bases not matched to a gene. Germline lookup yields CDR1 MRHNA and CDR2 SNTAGT. This chain's CDR3 is CASSDRQGGGETQYF. The CDR3 DNA follows: TGTGCCAGCAGTGATCGACAGGGGGGCGGGGAGACCCAGTACTTC.

V is TRBV6-6 and J is TRBJ1-4; 9 positions agree with TRBD1. V lost 2 bases and J lost 5; bases outside the gene matches: 0. This CDR3 comprises 14 residues. The germline V gene encodes CDR1 MNHNY and CDR2 SVGAGI (reference sequence). The CDR3 protein is CASSYDRGNEKLFF. CDR3 nucleotide sequence: TGTGCCAGCAGTTACGACAGGGGGAATGAAAAACTGTTTTTT.

The DNA of the CDR3 is TGTGCCAGCAGGGTTAGCACCACAGATACGCAGTATTTT. This encodes CASRVSTTDTQYF. The chain joins TRBV6-1 to TRBJ2-3, with unresolved D. This CDR3 is 13 amino acids long. Germline-derived CDR1 and CDR2 are MNHNS and SASEGT. V was shortened by 6 bases and J by 2 bases, with 9 bases between the two germline ends.

In this sample, this clone turned up once. The chain joins TRBV5-1 to TRBJ2-2, with 9 positions matching TRBD2. The CDR3 contains 16 residues. Germline trimming cut 1 base from V and 3 bases from J; bases unmatched to any gene: 4. Germline lookup yields CDR1 SGHRS and CDR2 YFSETQ. The CDR3 DNA is TGCGCCAGCAGCTTGATGGTAGCGGGAGACACCGGGGAGCTGTTTTTT. Translated, it gives CASSLMVAGDTGELFF.

This rearrangement joins TRBV6-6 to TRBJ2-1; a weak D match, TRBD1 (5 bases). The CDR3 runs to 13 residues. CDR1 MNHNY and CDR2 SVGAGI come from the germline V gene (reference sequence). V shed 2 bases and J shed 9 bases, with 11 bases lying between them. As DNA, the CDR3 is TGTGCCAGCAGTTACACCGGAAGGGGTGAGCAGTTCTTC. Its protein is CASSYTGRGEQFF.

The V and J genes are TRBV6-1 and TRBJ2-7; D possibly corresponds to TRBD2 (6 bases). Germline CDR1 MNHNS, CDR2 SASEGT. Trimming cost V 5 bases and J 6 bases, with 11 bases left between them. This CDR3 spans 12 amino acids. The CDR3 DNA reads TGTGCCAGCAGTACCTGGAGGGGCGAGCAGTACTTC. The encoded protein is CASSTWRGEQYF.

The V gene is TRBV5-5, the J gene TRBJ1-4, with 12 bases matching TRBD1. The CDR3 runs 18 residues. Losses at the gene ends were 5 bases for V and 0 bases for J; bases not matched to a gene: 8. The germline V gene has CDR1 SGHKS and CDR2 YYEKEE (reference sequence). In DNA form, the CDR3 reads TGTGCCAGCAGTCGGTTGGGGACAGGGGGCGCAACTAATGAAAAACTGTTTTTT. Translated, it gives CASSRLGTGGATNEKLFF.

The chain couples TRBV18 to TRBJ1-4; 8 bases are shared with TRBD1. J was trimmed by 7 bases and V by 5 bases; bases with no gene match: 9. The germline gives CDR1 KGHSH, CDR2 LQKENI. The CDR3 is 15 residues long. CDR3 in amino acids: CASSSQGGQAEKLFF. The CDR3 DNA follows: TGTGCCAGCTCAAGCCAAGGGGGACAGGCTGAAAAACTGTTTTTT.

This sequence joins TRBV28 and TRBJ1-2; TRBD1 matches 9 bases. J lost 5 bases, V lost 8 bases, and 9 bases had no gene match. The CDR3 loop spans 14 amino acids. Germline V gene lookup returns CDR1 MDHEN and CDR2 SYDVKM. The CDR3 sequence: CASRVTGGFYGYTF. The CDR3 bases are TGTGCCAGCCGAGTCACAGGGGGCTTTTATGGCTACACCTTC.

In its sample, this clone ranks as medium-sized (0.01 to 0.1%). CDR3 sequence reads: CASRSPSGNQPQHF. CDR3 coding DNA: TGTGCCAGCAGGTCACCATCGGGCAATCAGCCCCAGCATTTT. The chain is built from TRBV28 and TRBJ1-5, with D hard to call. V was shortened by 6 bases and J by 2 bases, with 11 bases between the two germline ends. The germline V gene has CDR1 MDHEN and CDR2 SYDVKM. The CDR3 is 14 amino acids.

This rearrangement joins TRBV30 to TRBJ1-1; D is possibly TRBD1 (6 bases). There are 12 residues in the CDR3. Trimming cost V 8 bases and J 5 bases, with 15 bases left between them. Germline lookup yields CDR1 GTSNPN and CDR2 SVGIG (reference sequence). CDR3 nucleotides: TGTGCCGGAATAGAGAGGGGGACTGAAGCTTTCTTT. Protein product: CAGIERGTEAFF.

The genes are TRBV28 and TRBJ1-2, with TRBD1 identical over 7 bases. V dropped 5 bases and J dropped 2; count of bases not matched to a gene: 5. CDR1 is MDHEN, CDR2 SYDVKM, per germline. CDR3 length: 14 residues. Here the CDR3 DNA reads TGTGCCAGCAGTGAGGGGGCGACCAACTATGGCTACACCTTC. Protein product: CASSEGATNYGYTF.

Concerning this clone: The conserved final phenylalanine or tryptophan is absent from the CDR3, which likely points to a read error. V and J are TRBV29-1 and TRBJ1-2; 12 bases are a match to TRBD1. Per germline, CDR1 SQVTM and CDR2 ANQGSEA. The CDR3 is 15 residues long. The J segment lost 6 bases and the V segment lost 7 bases, leaving 12 bases of the junction unmatched. CDR3 DNA: TGCAGCGCTTTACCGGGACAGGGGGCGAGAGATGGCTACACCTCC. This translates into CSALPGQGARDGYTS.

This rearrangement joins TRBV11-2 to TRBJ2-3; 8 positions match TRBD1. Trimming removed 5 bases from V and 4 bases from J; junction bases left unmatched: 14. Germline CDR1 reads SGHAT; CDR2 reads FQNNGV. The CDR3 contains 17 residues. The CDR3 loop is CASSLRGQGRAADTQYF. Written as DNA, the CDR3 is TGTGCCAGCAGCCTCAGGGGGCAGGGGCGCGCCGCAGATACGCAGTATTTT.

The chain links TRBV27 to TRBJ2-5, with TRBD1 identical over 7 bases. The closer fit of TRBJ2-7 to the DNA end suggests the J call may be wrong. The CDR3 totals 16 residues. Germline values: CDR1 MNHEY, CDR2 SMNVEV (reference sequence). DNA for the CDR3: TGTGCCAGCAGTGGATCCACAGGGGCGAACCTATACGAGCAGTACTTC. Translating it yields CASSGSTGANLYEQYF.

This clone was seen a few times. The chain couples TRBV28 to TRBJ1-2; 9 bases match TRBD1. The V and J ends lost 10 bases and 0 bases, in that order; junction bases with no gene match: 15. The CDR3 spans 17 residues. Germline loops: CDR1 MDHEN, CDR2 SYDVKM. CDR3 DNA sequence: TGTGCCACTAGACCGACAGGGGGACTCTCCGCTAACTATGGCTACACCTTC. Its protein product is CATRPTGGLSANYGYTF.

The chain combines TRBV5-4 with TRBJ1-3; D might be TRBD1 (5 bases). The CDR3 runs to 16 residues. With 0 bases removed from V and 0 bases from J, the gap between germline ends came to 10 bases. Germline V gene lookup returns CDR1 SGHNT and CDR2 YYREEE (reference sequence). The DNA of the CDR3 is TGTGCCAGCAGCTTGGCTCCGGGGGGCTCTGGAAACACCATATATTTT. Translated, it gives CASSLAPGGSGNTIYF.

The rearrangement joins TRBV7-8 to TRBJ2-7; 7 positions agree with TRBD1. Germline values: CDR1 SGHVS, CDR2 FQNEAQ. This CDR3 is built from 15 residues. Trimming at V came to 1 base and at J to 2 bases, leaving 5 bases not matched to a gene. Here the CDR3 reads CASSLDRDRAYEQYF. In DNA form, the CDR3 reads TGTGCCAGCAGCTTAGACCGGGACAGAGCCTACGAGCAGTACTTC. Looking up the rest from reference TRBV7-8 and TRBJ2-7 gives the full variable domain: GAGVSQSPRYKVAKRGQDVALRCDPISGHVSLFWYQQALGQGPEFLTYFQNEAQLDKSGLPSDRFFAERPEGSVSTLKIQRTQQEDSAVYLCASSLDRDRAYEQYFGPGTRLTVT.

V gene TRBV5-4 combines with J gene TRBJ2-5; 9 positions agree with TRBD1. Germline V gene data show CDR1 as SGHNT and CDR2 as YYREEE (reference sequence). CDR3 size: 19 residues. Trimming removed 0 bases from V and 3 bases from J; junction bases left unmatched: 15. The CDR3 DNA reads as TGTGCCAGCAGCTTGGGTTTTCGTCGTGGGGACAGGGAGAAAGAGACCCAGTACTTC. Residues: CASSLGFRRGDREKETQYF.

CDR3 sequence: CASNSGSAGANVLTF. DNA of the CDR3: TGTGCCAGCAATAGCGGGAGTGCTGGGGCCAACGTCCTGACTTTC. V usage is TRBV28 and J usage is TRBJ2-6; TRBD2 aligns across 9 bases. Germline CDR1 is MDHEN and CDR2 is SYDVKM. V lost 7 bases, J lost 2 bases, and 3 bases stayed unmatched. This CDR3 comprises 15 residues.

The V gene is TRBV7-8, the J gene TRBJ1-2, with a tentative D call TRBD1 (5 bases). The CDR3 covers 15 residues. From germline, CDR1 is SGHVS and CDR2 FQNEAQ. Trimming removed 1 base from V and 2 bases from J, with 11 bases in between. CDR3 amino acids: CASSLGGRYNYGYTF. The CDR3 nucleotides read TGTGCCAGCAGCTTAGGGGGCCGTTACAACTATGGCTACACCTTC.